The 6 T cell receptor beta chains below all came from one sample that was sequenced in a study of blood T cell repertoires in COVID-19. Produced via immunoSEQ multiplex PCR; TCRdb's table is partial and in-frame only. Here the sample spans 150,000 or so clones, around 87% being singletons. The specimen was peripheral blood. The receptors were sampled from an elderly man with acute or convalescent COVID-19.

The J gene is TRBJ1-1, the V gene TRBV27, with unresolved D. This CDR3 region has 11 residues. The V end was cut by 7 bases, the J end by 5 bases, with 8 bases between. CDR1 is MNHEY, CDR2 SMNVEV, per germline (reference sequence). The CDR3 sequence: CASTGWTEAFF. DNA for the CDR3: TGTGCCAGCACCGGGTGGACTGAAGCTTTCTTT.

The CDR3 spells CASSRDRWGEKLFF. CDR3 DNA: TGTGCCAGCAGCCGGGACAGGTGGGGTGAAAAACTGTTTTTT. The chain recombines TRBV6-5 with TRBJ1-4; 8 positions agree with TRBD1. CDR1 is MNHEY and CDR2 is SVGAGI in the germline V gene. The CDR3 runs to 14 residues. The ends lost 6 bases at V and 7 bases at J; junction bases unmatched: 7.

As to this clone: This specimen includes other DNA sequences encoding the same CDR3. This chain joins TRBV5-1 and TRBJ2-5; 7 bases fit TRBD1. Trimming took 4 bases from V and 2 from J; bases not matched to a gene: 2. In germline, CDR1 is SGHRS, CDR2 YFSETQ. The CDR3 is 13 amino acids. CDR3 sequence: CASSLGQQETQYF. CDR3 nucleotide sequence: TGCGCCAGCAGCCTGGGACAGCAAGAGACCCAGTACTTC.

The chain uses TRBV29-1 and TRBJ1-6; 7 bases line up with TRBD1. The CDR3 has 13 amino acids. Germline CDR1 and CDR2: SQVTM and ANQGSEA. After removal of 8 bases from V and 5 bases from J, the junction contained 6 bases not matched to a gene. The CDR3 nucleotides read TGCAGCACTCGACAGGGAGATAATTCACCCCTCCACTTT. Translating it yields CSTRQGDNSPLHF.

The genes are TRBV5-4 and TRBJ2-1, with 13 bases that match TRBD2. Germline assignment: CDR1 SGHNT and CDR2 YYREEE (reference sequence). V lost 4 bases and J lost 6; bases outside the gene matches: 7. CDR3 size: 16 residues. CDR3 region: CASSTPGLAGLNEQFF. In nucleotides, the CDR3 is TGTGCCAGCAGCACCCCGGGACTAGCGGGACTCAATGAGCAGTTCTTC.

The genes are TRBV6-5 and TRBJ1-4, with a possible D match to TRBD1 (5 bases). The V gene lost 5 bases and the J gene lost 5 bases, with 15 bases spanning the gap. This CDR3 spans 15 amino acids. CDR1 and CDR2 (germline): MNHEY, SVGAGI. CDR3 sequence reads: CASSPPGRGNEKLFF. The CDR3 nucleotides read TGTGCCAGCAGTCCACCGGGACGGGGGAATGAAAAACTGTTTTTT.